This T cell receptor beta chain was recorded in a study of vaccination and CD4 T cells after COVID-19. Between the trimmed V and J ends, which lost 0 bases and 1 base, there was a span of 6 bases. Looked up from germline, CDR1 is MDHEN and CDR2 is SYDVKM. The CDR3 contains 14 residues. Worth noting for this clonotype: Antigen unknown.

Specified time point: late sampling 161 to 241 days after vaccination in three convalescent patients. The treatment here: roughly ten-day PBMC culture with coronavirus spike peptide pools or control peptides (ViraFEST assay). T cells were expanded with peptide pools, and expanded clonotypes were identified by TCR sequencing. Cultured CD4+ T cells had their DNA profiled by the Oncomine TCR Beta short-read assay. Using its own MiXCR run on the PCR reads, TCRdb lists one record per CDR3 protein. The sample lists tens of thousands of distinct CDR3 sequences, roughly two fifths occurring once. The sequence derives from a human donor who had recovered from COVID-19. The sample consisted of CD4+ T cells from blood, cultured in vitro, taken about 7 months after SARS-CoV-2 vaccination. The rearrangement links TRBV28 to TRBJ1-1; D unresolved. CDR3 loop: CASSLWVQNTEAFF. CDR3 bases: TGTGCCAGCAGTTTATGGGTTCAGAACACTGAAGCTTTCTTT. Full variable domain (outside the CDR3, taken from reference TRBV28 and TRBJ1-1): DVKVTQSSRYLVKRTGEKVFLECVQDMDHENMFWYRQDPGLGLRLIYFSYDVKMKEKGDIPEGYSVSREKKERFSLILESASTNQTSMYLCASSLWVQNTEAFFGQGTRLTVV.